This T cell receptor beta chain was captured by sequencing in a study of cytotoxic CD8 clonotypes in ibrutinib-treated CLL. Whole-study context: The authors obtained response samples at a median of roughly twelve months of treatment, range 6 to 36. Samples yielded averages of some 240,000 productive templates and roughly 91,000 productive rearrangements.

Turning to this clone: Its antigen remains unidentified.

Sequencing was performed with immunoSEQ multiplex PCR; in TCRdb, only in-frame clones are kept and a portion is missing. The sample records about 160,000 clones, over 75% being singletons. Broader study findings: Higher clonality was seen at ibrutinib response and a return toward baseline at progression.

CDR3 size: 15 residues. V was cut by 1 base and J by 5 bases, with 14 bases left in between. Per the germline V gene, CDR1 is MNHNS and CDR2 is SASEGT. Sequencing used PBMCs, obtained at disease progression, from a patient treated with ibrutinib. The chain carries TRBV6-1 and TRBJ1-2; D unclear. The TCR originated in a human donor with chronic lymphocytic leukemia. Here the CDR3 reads CASSEEPFGGYGYTF. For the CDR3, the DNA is TGTGCCAGCAGTGAAGAACCCTTTGGTGGTTATGGCTACACCTTC.